This T cell receptor beta chain was sequenced in a study of blood T cell repertoires in COVID-19. At the level of the study: COVID-19 samples, acute and convalescent, were from the United States, Italy and Spain. The analysed material was cDNA or gDNA that came from T cells, B-cell-depleted T cells, or PBMCs.

Germline CDR1 LNHDA, CDR2 SQIVND (reference sequence). CDR3 length: 13 residues. The V end lost 1 base, the J end lost 5 bases, and 6 bases lay between the germline ends. Original handling: Nucleated cell number was recorded as an estimate derived from reference gene primer amplification. Clones were read by immunoSEQ multiplex PCR, and TCRdb kept only the in-frame ones, dropping some. V and J calls and clone size are given by that table; D and trimming were obtained from the DNA. Counted here are approximately 45,000 clones, about 85% occurring once; the ten biggest clones make up 5%. The receptor comes from a man aged 40-49 years with active COVID-19. The sample taken for sequencing was peripheral blood. V and J are TRBV19 and TRBJ2-1, with D tentatively TRBD1 (5 bases). The CDR3 region is CASSIGQNNEQFF. CDR3 in DNA: TGTGCCAGTAGTATAGGACAGAACAATGAGCAGTTCTTC.